This T cell receptor beta chain was identified in a study of blood T cells in healthy people across ages. Regarding the study as a whole: Bulk PBMC profiling left naive and antigen-experienced comparisons inconclusive. A strong correlation between TCR beta diversity and naive T cell percentage was seen.

A second PCR of 7 to 11 cycles used a sample-barcoded 5' primer and a J-beta primer mix. Every molecule of cDNA carried a tag from a template-switch adaptor with 12 random nucleotides. TCRdb redid the calling of the 5' RACE reads with MiXCR, one entry per CDR3 protein. The sample has some 880,000 distinct CDR3 sequences, about 36% seen once. Worth noting for this clonotype: As yet, its antigen is unknown.

The sequence derives from a man younger than 35 in good health. The specimen was blood.

The CDR3 DNA is TGTGCCAGCAGTTACCGGGACAGCACCAATGAGCAGTTCTTC. It encodes CASSYRDSTNEQFF. The rearrangement joins TRBV6-6 to TRBJ2-1, with 7 nucleotides matching TRBD1. The CDR3 sequence is 14 residues long. The germline CDR1 and CDR2 sequences are MNHNY and SVGAGI (reference sequence). The ends lost 2 bases at V and 6 bases at J; junction bases unmatched: 4.